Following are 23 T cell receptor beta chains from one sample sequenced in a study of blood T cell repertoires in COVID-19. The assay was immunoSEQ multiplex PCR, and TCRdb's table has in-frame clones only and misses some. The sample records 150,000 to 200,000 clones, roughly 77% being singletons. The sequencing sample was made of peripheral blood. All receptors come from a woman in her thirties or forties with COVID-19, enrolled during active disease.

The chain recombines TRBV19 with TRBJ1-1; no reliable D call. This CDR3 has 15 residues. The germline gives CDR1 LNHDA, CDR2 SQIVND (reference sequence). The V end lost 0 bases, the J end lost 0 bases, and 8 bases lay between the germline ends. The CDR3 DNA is TGTGCCAGTAGTATAGAGGGCAGGTTGAACACTGAAGCTTTCTTT. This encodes CASSIEGRLNTEAFF.

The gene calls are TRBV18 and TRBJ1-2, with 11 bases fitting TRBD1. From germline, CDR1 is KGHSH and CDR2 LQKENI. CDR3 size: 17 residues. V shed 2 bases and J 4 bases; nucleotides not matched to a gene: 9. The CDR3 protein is CASSPAGTGGLGYGYTF. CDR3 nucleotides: TGTGCCAGCTCACCAGCCGGGACAGGGGGTCTAGGCTATGGCTACACCTTC.

The CDR3 spells CASRSGTGNTEAFF. The CDR3 nucleotides read TGTGCCAGCAGATCCGGGACTGGGAACACTGAAGCTTTCTTT. J is TRBJ1-1 and V is TRBV7-2; D perhaps matches TRBD1 (5 bases). Trimming left V 6 bases short and J 1 base short, with 12 bases between. This CDR3 spans 14 amino acids. CDR1 and CDR2 from the germline V gene are SGHTA and FQGNSA.

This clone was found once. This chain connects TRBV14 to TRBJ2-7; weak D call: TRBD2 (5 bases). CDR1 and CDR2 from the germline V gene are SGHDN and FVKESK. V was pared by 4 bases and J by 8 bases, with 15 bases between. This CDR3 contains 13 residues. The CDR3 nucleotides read TGTGCCAGCAGCCTCTCGGGGTCTCTACAGCAGTACTTC. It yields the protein CASSLSGSLQQYF.

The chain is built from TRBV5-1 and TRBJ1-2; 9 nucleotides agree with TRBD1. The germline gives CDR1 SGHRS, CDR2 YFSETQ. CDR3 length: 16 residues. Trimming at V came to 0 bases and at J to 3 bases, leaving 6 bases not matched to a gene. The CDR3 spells CASSLAGTGLDYGYTF. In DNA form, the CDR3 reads TGCGCCAGCAGCTTGGCGGGGACAGGGCTGGACTATGGCTACACCTTC.

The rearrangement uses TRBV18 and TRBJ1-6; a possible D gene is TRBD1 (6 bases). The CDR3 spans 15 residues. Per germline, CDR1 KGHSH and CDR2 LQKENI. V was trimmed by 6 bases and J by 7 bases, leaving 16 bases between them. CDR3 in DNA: TGTGCCAGCTCCTTATACAGGGCTGAGAATTCACCCCTCCACTTT. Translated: CASSLYRAENSPLHF.

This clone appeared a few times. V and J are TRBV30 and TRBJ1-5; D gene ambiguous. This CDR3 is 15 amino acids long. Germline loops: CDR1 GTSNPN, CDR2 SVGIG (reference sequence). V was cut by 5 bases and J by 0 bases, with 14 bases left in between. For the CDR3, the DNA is TGTGCCTGGGCTAAGAAGACACTTAGCAATCAGCCCCAGCATTTT. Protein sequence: CAWAKKTLSNQPQHF.

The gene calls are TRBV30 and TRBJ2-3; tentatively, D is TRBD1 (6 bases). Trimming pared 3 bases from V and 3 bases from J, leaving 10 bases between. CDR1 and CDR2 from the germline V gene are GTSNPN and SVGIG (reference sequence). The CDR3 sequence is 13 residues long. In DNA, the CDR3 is TGTGCCTGGAGCCCGGGACATACAGATACGCAGTATTTT. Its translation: CAWSPGHTDTQYF.

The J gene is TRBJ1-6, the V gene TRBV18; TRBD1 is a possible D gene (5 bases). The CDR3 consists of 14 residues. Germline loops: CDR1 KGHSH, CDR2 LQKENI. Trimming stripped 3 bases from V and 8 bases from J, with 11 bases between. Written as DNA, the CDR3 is TGTGCCAGCTCACCTACGGCCAGGGATTCACCCCTCCACTTT. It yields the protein CASSPTARDSPLHF.

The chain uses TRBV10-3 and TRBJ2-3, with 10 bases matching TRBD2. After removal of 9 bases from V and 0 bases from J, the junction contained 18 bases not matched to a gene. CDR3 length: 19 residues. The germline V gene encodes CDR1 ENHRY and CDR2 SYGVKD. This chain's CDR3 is CAIKSSGSSDTVSTDTQYF. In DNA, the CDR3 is TGTGCCATTAAATCTAGCGGGAGCTCGGATACCGTTAGCACAGATACGCAGTATTTT.

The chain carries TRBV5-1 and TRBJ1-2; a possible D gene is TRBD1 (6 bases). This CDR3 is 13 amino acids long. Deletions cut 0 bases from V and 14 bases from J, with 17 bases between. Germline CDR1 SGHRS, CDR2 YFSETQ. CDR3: CASSLDPYGGTTF. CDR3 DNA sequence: TGCGCCAGCAGCTTGGACCCGTATGGGGGCACAACCTTC.

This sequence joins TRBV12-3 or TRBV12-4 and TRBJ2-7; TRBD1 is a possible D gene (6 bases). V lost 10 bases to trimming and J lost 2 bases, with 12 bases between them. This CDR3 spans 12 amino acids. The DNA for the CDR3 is TGTGCCATACAGGGATCGACCTACGAGCAGTACTTC. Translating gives CAIQGSTYEQYF.

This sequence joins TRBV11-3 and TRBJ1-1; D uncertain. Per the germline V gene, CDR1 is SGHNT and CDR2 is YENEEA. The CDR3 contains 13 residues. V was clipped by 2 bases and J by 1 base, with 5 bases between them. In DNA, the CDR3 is TGTGCCAGCAGCTTATCTCCGAACACTGAAGCTTTCTTT. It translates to CASSLSPNTEAFF.

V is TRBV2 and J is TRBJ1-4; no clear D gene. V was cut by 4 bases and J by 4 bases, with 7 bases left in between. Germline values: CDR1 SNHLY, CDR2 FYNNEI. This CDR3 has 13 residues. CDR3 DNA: TGTGCCAGCAGTGGGCAGATTAATGAAAAACTGTTTTTT. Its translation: CASSGQINEKLFF.

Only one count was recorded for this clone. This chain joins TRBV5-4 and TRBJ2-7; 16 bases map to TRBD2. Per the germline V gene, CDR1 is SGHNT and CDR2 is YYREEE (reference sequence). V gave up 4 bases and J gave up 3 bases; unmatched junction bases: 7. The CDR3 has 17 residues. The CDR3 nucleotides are TGTGCCAGCAGCAGGGGACTAGCGGGAGGGGAGGGCTACGAGCAGTACTTC. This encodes CASSRGLAGGEGYEQYF.

This CDR3 is CASSPPSISSGRSGGTGELFF. As DNA, the CDR3 is TGTGCCAGCTCACCACCGTCAATCAGTAGCGGGAGATCAGGGGGAACCGGGGAGCTGTTTTTT. The chain has TRBV18 and TRBJ2-2; the match to TRBD2 covers 9 bases. Germline V gene sequence: CDR1 KGHSH, CDR2 LQKENI. The length of the CDR3 is 21 residues. J was trimmed by 5 bases and V by 0 bases; bases with no gene match: 19.

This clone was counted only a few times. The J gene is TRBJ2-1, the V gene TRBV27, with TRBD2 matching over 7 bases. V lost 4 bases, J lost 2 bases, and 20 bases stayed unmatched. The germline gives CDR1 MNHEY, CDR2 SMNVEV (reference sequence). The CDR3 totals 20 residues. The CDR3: CASSYRPREGQDLTYNEQFF. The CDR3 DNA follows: TGTGCCAGCAGTTACCGGCCTAGGGAGGGCCAGGACCTTACCTACAATGAGCAGTTCTTC.

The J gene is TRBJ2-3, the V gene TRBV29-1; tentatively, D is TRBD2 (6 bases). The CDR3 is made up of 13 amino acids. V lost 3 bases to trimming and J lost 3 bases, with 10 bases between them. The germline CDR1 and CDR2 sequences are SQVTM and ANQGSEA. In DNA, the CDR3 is TGCAGCGTTGATCTGGAGGGGACAGATACGCAGTATTTT. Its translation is CSVDLEGTDTQYF.

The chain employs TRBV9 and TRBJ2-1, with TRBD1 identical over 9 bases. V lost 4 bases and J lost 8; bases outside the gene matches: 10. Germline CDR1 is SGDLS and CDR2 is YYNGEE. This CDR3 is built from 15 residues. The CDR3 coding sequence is TGTGCCAGCAGCTCGCCGGGACAGGGAAAGGATGAGCAGTTCTTC. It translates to CASSSPGQGKDEQFF. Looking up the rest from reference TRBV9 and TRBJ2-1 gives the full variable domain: DSGVTQTPKHLITATGQRVTLRCSPRSGDLSVYWYQQSLDQGLQFLIQYYNGEERAKGNILERFSAQQFPDLHSELNLSSLELGDSALYFCASSSPGQGKDEQFFGPGTRLTVL.

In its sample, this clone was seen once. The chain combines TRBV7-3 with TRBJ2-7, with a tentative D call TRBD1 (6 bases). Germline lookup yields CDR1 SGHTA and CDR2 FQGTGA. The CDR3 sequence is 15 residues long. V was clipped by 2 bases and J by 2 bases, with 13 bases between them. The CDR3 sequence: CASSLYRDPAYEQYF. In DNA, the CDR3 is TGTGCCAGCAGCTTATACAGGGACCCAGCCTACGAGCAGTACTTC.

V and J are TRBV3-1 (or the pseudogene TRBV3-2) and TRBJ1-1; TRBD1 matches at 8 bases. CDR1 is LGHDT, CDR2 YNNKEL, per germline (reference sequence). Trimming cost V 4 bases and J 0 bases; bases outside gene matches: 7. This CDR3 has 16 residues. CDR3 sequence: CASSLSGTGMNTEAFF. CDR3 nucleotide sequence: TGTGCCAGCAGCCTATCCGGGACAGGAATGAACACTGAAGCTTTCTTT.

In nucleotides, the CDR3 is TGTGCCAGCAGCTTAAGACCAGGGAAAACCGGGGAGCTGTTTTTT. It translates to CASSLRPGKTGELFF. V usage is TRBV7-8 and J usage is TRBJ2-2; TRBD1 is a possible D gene (5 bases). Per the germline V gene, CDR1 is SGHVS and CDR2 is FQNEAQ. CDR3 size: 15 residues. V lost 2 bases and J 5 bases, leaving 12 bases between the germline ends.

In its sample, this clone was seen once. Here the CDR3 DNA reads TGTGCCAGCAGCTTAGAAGGCAGGGGATCTGGAGAGCAGTACTTC. It translates to CASSLEGRGSGEQYF. The rearrangement uses TRBV7-8 and TRBJ2-7; tentative D call: TRBD1 (6 bases). The CDR3 is 15 residues long. Germline assignment: CDR1 SGHVS and CDR2 FQNEAQ. V lost 1 base and J lost 7, with 17 bases in between.